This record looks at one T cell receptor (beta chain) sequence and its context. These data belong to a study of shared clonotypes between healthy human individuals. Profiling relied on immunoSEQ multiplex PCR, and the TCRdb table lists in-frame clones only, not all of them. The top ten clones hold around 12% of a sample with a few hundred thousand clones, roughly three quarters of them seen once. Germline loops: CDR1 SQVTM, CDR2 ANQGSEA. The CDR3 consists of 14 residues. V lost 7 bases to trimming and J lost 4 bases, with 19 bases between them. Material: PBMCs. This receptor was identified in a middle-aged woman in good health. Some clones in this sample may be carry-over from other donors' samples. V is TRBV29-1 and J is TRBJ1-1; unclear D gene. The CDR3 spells CSATELRGVTEAFF. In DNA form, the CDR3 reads TGCAGCGCTACGGAACTACGGGGTGTCACTGAAGCTTTCTTT.